What follows are 19 T cell receptor beta chains derived from one specimen sequenced in a study of Ad26.COV2.S vaccination and SARS-CoV-2 variants. Sequencing used immunoSEQ multiplex PCR; TCRdb keeps in-frame clones, though not all of them. The repertoire holds around 140,000 clones, with roughly 89% as singletons. The specimen was peripheral blood, collected after recovery from COVID-19. These receptors were collected from a human donor who had recovered from COVID-19.

The chain is built from TRBV6-2 or TRBV6-3 and TRBJ2-4, with TRBD2 matching over 8 bases. Germline CDR1 reads MNHEY; CDR2 reads SVGEGT. This CDR3 region has 15 residues. J gave up 3 bases and V 2 bases, and 3 bases lay outside the gene matches. The CDR3 is CASSYIAGFKNIQYF. In DNA, the CDR3 is TGTGCCAGCAGTTACATAGCGGGGTTCAAAAACATTCAGTACTTC.

V is TRBV12-3 or TRBV12-4 and J is TRBJ1-2, with a tentative D call TRBD1 (5 bases). This CDR3 is 13 amino acids long. The V gene lost 6 bases and the J gene lost 6 bases, with 14 bases spanning the gap. CDR3 amino acids: CASSPNRLDGYTF. The CDR3, as DNA: TGTGCCAGCAGCCCTAACAGGTTGGATGGCTACACCTTC.

This chain connects TRBV9 to TRBJ1-1; D unclear. The CDR3 sequence is 13 residues long. Per germline, CDR1 SGDLS and CDR2 YYNGEE. Trimming took off 3 bases at V and 7 bases at J, with 13 bases between the two ends. The CDR3 bases are TGTGCCAGCAGCGAATCAATGGGTAATGAAGCTTTCTTT. It translates to CASSESMGNEAFF.

CDR3 nucleotide sequence: TGCAGCGTTGAAGATCTTCCCGGGACAGGGGTACCCGAGCAGTACTTC. It encodes CSVEDLPGTGVPEQYF. V and J are TRBV29-1 and TRBJ2-7, with 10 nucleotides matching TRBD1. The CDR3 length is 16 residues. From germline, CDR1 is SQVTM and CDR2 ANQGSEA. Losses at the gene ends were 0 bases for V and 6 bases for J; bases not matched to a gene: 11.

At least ten counts were recorded for this clone. The chain recombines TRBV2 with TRBJ1-5; perhaps TRBD1 as D (5 bases). The V and J ends lost 11 bases and 0 bases respectively, with 14 bases between them. Per the germline V gene, CDR1 is SNHLY and CDR2 is FYNNEI. The CDR3 length is 14 residues. The CDR3 sequence: CASRGGGSNQPQHF. In DNA form, the CDR3 reads TGTGCCTCCCGCGGGGGTGGTAGCAATCAGCCCCAGCATTTT.

CDR3 loop: CASRTHGLAGQGTQYF. Here the CDR3 DNA reads TGTGCCAGCAGAACCCACGGACTAGCGGGCCAGGGGACCCAGTACTTC. V usage is TRBV28 and J usage is TRBJ2-5; the match to TRBD2 covers 11 bases. V gave up 6 bases and J gave up 7 bases; unmatched junction bases: 13. The CDR3 loop spans 16 amino acids. The germline V gene has CDR1 MDHEN and CDR2 SYDVKM. The full variable domain, its missing parts supplied by reference TRBV28 and TRBJ2-5, is DVKVTQSSRYLVKRTGEKVFLECVQDMDHENMFWYRQDPGLGLRLIYFSYDVKMKEKGDIPEGYSVSREKKERFSLILESASTNQTSMYLCASRTHGLAGQGTQYFGPGTRLLVL.

V and J are TRBV28 and TRBJ2-3; D not resolved. V shed 6 bases and J shed 7 bases, with 17 bases lying between them. The germline V gene encodes CDR1 MDHEN and CDR2 SYDVKM. The CDR3 covers 14 residues. CDR3 DNA sequence: TGTGCCAGCAGCATAAGCACTACCCCCCATACGCAGTATTTT. Translated: CASSISTTPHTQYF.

The chain carries TRBV5-1 and TRBJ1-3; weak D call: TRBD1 (6 bases). CDR3 length equals 14 residues. Trimming cost V 9 bases and J 2 bases, with 15 bases left between them. CDR1 and CDR2 from the germline V gene are SGHRS and YFSETQ. CDR3 coding DNA: TGCGCCACTTCCTCAGGGGAAACTGGAAACACCATATATTTT. The encoded protein is CATSSGETGNTIYF.

The rearrangement joins TRBV9 to TRBJ1-2, with D perhaps matching TRBD1 (5 bases). Trimming took 0 bases from V and 2 from J, leaving 8 bases between them. The CDR3 is 14 amino acids. The germline CDR1 and CDR2 sequences are SGDLS and YYNGEE. The CDR3 nucleotides read TGTGCCAGCAGCGTAGGACAGAACAACTATGGCTACACCTTC. This sequence encodes CASSVGQNNYGYTF.

J is TRBJ1-1 and V is TRBV28, with D possibly being TRBD1 (5 bases). Trimming removed 3 bases from V and 0 bases from J, with 14 bases in between. Germline assignment: CDR1 MDHEN and CDR2 SYDVKM. The CDR3 covers 16 residues. CDR3 protein: CASSFLSRQMNTEAFF. CDR3 nucleotides: TGTGCCAGCAGTTTCTTGTCCCGACAGATGAACACTGAAGCTTTCTTT.

V is TRBV10-3 and J is TRBJ1-2; no reliable D call. Trimming left V 0 bases short and J 4 bases short, with 9 bases between. The CDR3 extends over 14 amino acids. Germline V gives CDR1 ENHRY, CDR2 SYGVKD. CDR3 DNA sequence: TGTGCCATCAGTGAGTCGGCAGAGCTCTATGGCTACACCTTC. Translation gives CAISESAELYGYTF.

The chain couples TRBV27 to TRBJ1-1; D might be TRBD1 (6 bases). V gave up 7 bases and J gave up 8 bases, with 11 bases separating them. The germline V gene has CDR1 MNHEY and CDR2 SMNVEV (reference sequence). The CDR3 is made up of 11 amino acids. CDR3 bases: TGTGCCAGCAACCGGGGGCTAGAAGCTTTCTTT. Residues: CASNRGLEAFF.

CDR3 sequence reads: CASSPTKATDTQYF. The CDR3 coding sequence is TGCGCCAGCAGCCCCACCAAAGCCACAGATACGCAGTATTTT. V gene TRBV4-1 combines with J gene TRBJ2-3; D unclear. The germline V gene has CDR1 MGHRA and CDR2 YSYEKL. CDR3 length: 14 residues. V lost 4 bases to trimming and J lost 2 bases, with 10 bases between them.

This chain uses TRBV2 with TRBJ2-1; D remains ambiguous. V lost 6 bases and J 4 bases, leaving 10 bases between the germline ends. This CDR3 is built from 13 residues. The germline gives CDR1 SNHLY, CDR2 FYNNEI. The CDR3 region is CASRDPPYNEQFF. The CDR3 DNA follows: TGTGCCAGCAGGGACCCACCATACAATGAGCAGTTCTTC.

This clone was recorded once. The rearrangement joins TRBV28 to TRBJ1-3; 11 bases are a match to TRBD1. CDR1 is MDHEN and CDR2 is SYDVKM in the germline V gene. The CDR3 totals 16 residues. Trimming took 4 bases from V and 7 from J; bases not matched to a gene: 9. Written as DNA, the CDR3 is TGTGCCAGCAGTTCCCCCGGACAGGGGGCCCGTAACACCATATATTTT. Encoded protein: CASSSPGQGARNTIYF.

This chain connects TRBV19 to TRBJ2-3; D might be TRBD1 or TRBD2, each matching 5 bases. CDR1 is LNHDA and CDR2 is SQIVND in the germline V gene (reference sequence). Trimming stripped 4 bases from V and 2 bases from J, with 13 bases between. The CDR3 spans 15 residues. The CDR3 spells CASSKRREITDTQYF. Here the CDR3 DNA reads TGTGCCAGTAGTAAACGCAGGGAGATCACAGATACGCAGTATTTT.

This clone was detected a few times. The chain is built from TRBV7-9 and TRBJ2-7; no clear D gene. CDR3 length: 11 residues. CDR1 SEHNR and CDR2 FQNEAQ come from the germline V gene (reference sequence). The germline V and J ends were trimmed by 2 bases and 6 bases, with 5 bases remaining between them. The CDR3 loop reads CASSLMGEQYF. The CDR3 nucleotides read TGTGCCAGCAGCTTAATGGGCGAGCAGTACTTC.

The chain uses TRBV6-5 and TRBJ1-3, with TRBD1 matching over 7 bases. This CDR3 contains 13 residues. Germline V gives CDR1 MNHEY, CDR2 SVGAGI. J lost 4 bases, V lost 7 bases, and 4 bases had no gene match. This CDR3 reads CASTPDRGNTIYF. CDR3 bases: TGTGCCAGCACCCCGGACAGGGGAAACACCATATATTTT.

V gene TRBV6-5 combines with J gene TRBJ2-6, with a tentative D call TRBD1 (6 bases). V was pared by 2 bases and J by 2 bases, with 10 bases between. Germline lookup yields CDR1 MNHEY and CDR2 SVGAGI. The CDR3 is 16 residues long. The chain's CDR3 is CASSYQTGTGANVLTF. In DNA form, the CDR3 reads TGTGCCAGCAGTTACCAAACAGGGACTGGGGCCAACGTCCTGACTTTC.